The clone carrying this T cell receptor beta chain was counted only a few times. The antigen is not known. This record belongs to a study of cytomegalovirus exposure and HLA in healthy donors. In the study overall: The roughly 110 validation repertoires matched the 666 first-cohort repertoires in platform, a later analysis reported. General study findings and limits: The authors enumerated over 150 TCR beta chains as linked to cytomegalovirus. Clusters of TCRs from the first cohort tended to co-occur in the 120 or so validation repertoires (as a later analysis found).

Germline CDR1 SEHNR, CDR2 FQNEAQ (reference sequence). This CDR3 contains 14 residues. V was cut by 5 bases and J by 5 bases, with 15 bases left in between. TCRdb's copy holds only in-frame clones and misses some; the assay was immunoSEQ multiplex PCR. The sample has 90,000 to 150,000 clones, roughly 90% seen once; the top ten hold about 6.9%. Donors came from a validation cohort of 95 to 150 subjects, distinct from the first 666-subject cohort. This chain connects TRBV7-9 to TRBJ2-5; a possible D gene is TRBD2 (5 bases). The specimen was PBMCs. The receptor comes from a woman under 30 in good health and CMV-seropositive. The CDR3 loop reads CASSQTPGKETQYF. The CDR3 DNA is TGTGCCAGCAGCCAAACCCCGGGGAAGGAGACCCAGTACTTC.